A selection of T cell receptor beta chains follows, all from one sample in a study of Ad26.COV2.S vaccination and SARS-CoV-2 variants. Generated by immunoSEQ multiplex PCR, the TCRdb table keeps only in-frame clones and is missing some. This table holds 200,000 to 250,000 clones, around 87% found once. The starting material was peripheral blood, obtained in a trial of Ad26.COV2.S vaccine versus placebo. These receptors were taken from a person between 18 and 60 years old who received the Ad26.COV2.S COVID-19 vaccine or a placebo. The CDR3 runs from the conserved cysteine through the conserved F or W. The order of the fields is D gene, V gene, J gene, clone size, CDR3 protein, CDR3 DNA. D genes are given only for firm matches. Size is stated for part of the rows, as once, few or many counts, or as a class when the clone is expanded.

.	TRBV28	TRBJ1-1	.	CASSQNGYSGEFDTEAFF	TGTGCCAGCAGTCAAAACGGCTATTCAGGGGAGTTTGACACTGAAGCTTTCTTT
.	TRBV5-1	TRBJ2-7	.	CASRTGTSPSEQYF	TGCGCCAGCAGGACCGGGACATCCCCATCCGAGCAGTACTTC
.	TRBV5-1	TRBJ2-7	.	CASSLDVRTQGYEQYF	TGCGCCAGCAGCTTGGATGTGCGTACCCAGGGGTACGAGCAGTACTTC
TRBD1	TRBV7-9	TRBJ2-3	.	CASSPGTGTLTDTQYF	TGTGCCAGCAGCCCCGGGACAGGGACTCTCACAGATACGCAGTATTTT
.	TRBV7-2	TRBJ2-2	.	CASRFDRTNTGELFF	TGTGCCAGCAGATTCGACAGGACGAACACCGGGGAGCTGTTTTTT
TRBD1	TRBV7-9	TRBJ2-1	once	CASSPRTGIYNEQFF	TGTGCCAGCAGCCCCAGGACAGGTATTTACAATGAGCAGTTCTTC
.	TRBV19	TRBJ2-2	once	CASSILGTANTGELFF	TGTGCCAGTAGTATACTCGGGACGGCTAACACCGGGGAGCTGTTTTTT
.	TRBV18	TRBJ2-1	.	CASSPTTVFRNEQFF	TGTGCCAGCTCACCGACTACTGTCTTTCGCAATGAGCAGTTCTTC
TRBD1	TRBV3-1/TRBV3-2	TRBJ1-1	.	CNKQQGWKNTEAFF	TGTAACAAACAACAGGGGTGGAAGAACACTGAAGCTTTCTTT
.	TRBV6-5	TRBJ2-1	once	CASSLDSLAYNEQFF	TGTGCCAGCAGTCTGGACAGCCTTGCCTACAATGAGCAGTTCTTC
.	TRBV9	TRBJ1-3	.	CASSVREGGNTIYF	TGTGCCAGCAGCGTACGGGAGGGAGGAAACACCATATATTTT
.	TRBV18	TRBJ2-5	.	CASSPQGALGETQYF	TGTGCCAGCTCACCCCAGGGTGCCCTGGGGGAGACCCAGTACTTC